These 27 T cell receptor beta chains originate from one sample sequenced in a study of T cells after yellow fever vaccination. MiXCR, applied by TCRdb to the 5' RACE reads, yields one record per CDR3 protein. The data hold hundreds of thousands of distinct CDR3 sequences, with about 12% observed a single time. Sequenced material: PBMCs, taken on the day of the yellow fever booster vaccination. These receptors came from a man younger than 40 who received the YFV17D yellow fever vaccine.

The genes are TRBV27 and TRBJ2-5; D remains unclear. The V gene lost 7 bases and the J gene lost 7 bases, with 28 bases spanning the gap. The CDR3 covers 17 residues. From germline, CDR1 is MNHEY and CDR2 SMNVEV (reference sequence). The chain's CDR3 is CASNPGPAISTEGTQYF. CDR3 DNA: TGTGCCAGCAACCCTGGGCCGGCCATTTCGACTGAAGGGACCCAGTACTTC.

The V gene is TRBV2, the J gene TRBJ2-1; 7 bases agree with TRBD1. The CDR3 has 17 amino acids. J was trimmed by 7 bases and V by 1 base; bases with no gene match: 13. Germline assignment: CDR1 SNHLY and CDR2 FYNNEI. The CDR3 nucleotides are TGTGCCAGCAGTGAAGACCCGCCGAAAGGGACAGCTAATGAGCAGTTCTTC. It translates to CASSEDPPKGTANEQFF. Full variable domain (remainder filled in from reference TRBV2 and TRBJ2-1): EPEVTQTPSHQVTQMGQEVILRCVPISNHLYFYWYRQILGQKVEFLVSFYNNEISEKSEIFDDQFSVERPDGSNFTLKIRSTKLEDSAMYFCASSEDPPKGTANEQFFGPGTRLTVL.

This clonotype has more than one count but fewer than ten. V is TRBV7-9 and J is TRBJ2-7, with D perhaps TRBD1 (5 bases). The CDR3 has 12 amino acids. Per the germline V gene, CDR1 is SEHNR and CDR2 is FQNEAQ (reference sequence). Trimming took off 7 bases at V and 6 bases at J, with 13 bases between the two ends. Written as DNA, the CDR3 is TGTGCCAGCACCCTCTCAGGGTTCGAGCAGTACTTC. Amino acids: CASTLSGFEQYF.

This clonotype was seen a handful of times. The V and J genes are TRBV30 and TRBJ1-4; D unclear. Germline assignment: CDR1 GTSNPN and CDR2 SVGIG (reference sequence). This CDR3 region has 14 residues. V was pared by 1 base and J by 2 bases, with 8 bases between. CDR3 sequence reads: CAWSAPLTNEKLFF. Here the CDR3 DNA reads TGTGCCTGGAGTGCCCCCCTTACTAATGAAAAACTGTTTTTT.

This clonotype was observed a handful of times. The CDR3 spells CASSAGRVGETQYF. For the CDR3, the DNA is TGCGCCAGCAGCGCCGGCAGGGTGGGGGAGACCCAGTACTTC. The chain joins TRBV5-1 to TRBJ2-5, with D tentatively TRBD1 (5 bases). Trimming cost V 4 bases and J 5 bases, with 15 bases left between them. Germline V gene data show CDR1 as SGHRS and CDR2 as YFSETQ. The CDR3 length is 14 residues.

This clonotype appeared a few times. V gene TRBV5-4 combines with J gene TRBJ2-5; D is uncertain. Between the trimmed V and J ends, which lost 4 bases and 1 base, there was a span of 8 bases. Germline lookup yields CDR1 SGHNT and CDR2 YYREEE (reference sequence). The CDR3 has 13 amino acids. The CDR3 protein is CASSPTPQETQYF. CDR3 nucleotides: TGTGCCAGCAGCCCCACTCCCCAAGAGACCCAGTACTTC.

This clonotype was counted ten times or more. The chain is built from TRBV12-3 or TRBV12-4 and TRBJ2-1; the D is unclear. Trimming pared 1 base from V and 5 bases from J, leaving 6 bases between. This CDR3 spans 13 amino acids. The CDR3 region has the DNA TGTGCCAGCAGTTTAGGGCATCACAATGAGCAGTTCTTC. Amino acid sequence: CASSLGHHNEQFF.

V gene TRBV10-3 combines with J gene TRBJ2-2, with a tentative D call TRBD1 (6 bases). The CDR3 runs 14 residues. The ends were cut back, 11 bases at V and 0 bases at J, with 13 bases in the middle. Germline loops: CDR1 ENHRY, CDR2 SYGVKD. CDR3 DNA: TGTGCCGCCCGGGACACCACGAACACCGGGGAGCTGTTTTTT. Translation: CAARDTTNTGELFF.

This clonotype was detected a few times. The gene calls are TRBV4-1 and TRBJ1-2; possibly TRBD1 for D (6 bases). Germline-derived CDR1 and CDR2 are MGHRA and YSYEKL. V lost 1 base and J 3 bases, leaving 9 bases between the germline ends. There are 14 residues in the CDR3. CDR3 protein: CASSQGGGDYGYTF. The CDR3 DNA reads as TGCGCCAGCAGCCAAGGAGGGGGTGACTATGGCTACACCTTC.

The rearrangement joins TRBV7-2 to TRBJ2-7; TRBD2 matches 7 bases. The CDR3 is 16 amino acids. Germline lookup yields CDR1 SGHTA and CDR2 FQGNSA. The junction had 12 bases not matched to a gene; V was cut back by 5 bases and J by 2 bases. The CDR3 DNA sequence: TGTGCCAGCAGCCTTTTAGTAGGGGCGGGAGCCTACGAGCAGTACTTC. Residues: CASSLLVGAGAYEQYF.

This clonotype was observed a handful of times. In DNA form, the CDR3 reads TGTGCCAGCAGCCCCCACTCCGACGGGGAGACCCAGTACTTC. Its translation is CASSPHSDGETQYF. V is TRBV7-9 and J is TRBJ2-5, with D unclear. Germline V gives CDR1 SEHNR, CDR2 FQNEAQ (reference sequence). V was cut by 5 bases and J by 5 bases, with 15 bases left in between. This CDR3 has 14 amino acids.

This clonotype was recorded many times. This chain joins TRBV6-5 and TRBJ1-1; a possible D gene is TRBD1 (6 bases). The CDR3 is 15 amino acids. The germline V gene has CDR1 MNHEY and CDR2 SVGAGI. Trimming stripped 0 bases from V and 5 bases from J, with 13 bases between. CDR3 in DNA: TGTGCCAGCAGTTACTCCCCCCGAGGGGGGACTGAAGCTTTCTTT. As protein: CASSYSPRGGTEAFF.

The rearrangement joins TRBV6-5 to TRBJ2-3, with D possibly being TRBD1 (6 bases). Trimming pared 2 bases from V and 2 bases from J, leaving 11 bases between. This CDR3 comprises 15 residues. The germline V gene has CDR1 MNHEY and CDR2 SVGAGI. The CDR3 sequence: CASSYGDKYTDTQYF. The CDR3 DNA is TGTGCCAGCAGTTACGGGGACAAATACACAGATACGCAGTATTTT.

This clonotype came up many times. The V and J genes are TRBV12-3 or TRBV12-4 and TRBJ2-1; 10 nucleotides align to TRBD2. The CDR3 consists of 14 residues. Germline trimming cut 6 bases from V and 5 bases from J; bases unmatched to any gene: 4. This chain's CDR3 is CASSLLAGNNEQFF. The CDR3 DNA is TGTGCCAGCAGCCTACTAGCGGGAAACAATGAGCAGTTCTTC.

The V call is TRBV5-6, the J call TRBJ2-5; no clear D gene. The V end was cut by 4 bases, the J end by 3 bases, with 7 bases between. Germline V gene sequence: CDR1 SGHDT, CDR2 YYEEEE. The CDR3 consists of 12 residues. For the CDR3, the DNA is TGTGCCAGCAGCGAGGCCGAAGAGACCCAGTACTTC. It encodes CASSEAEETQYF.

V is TRBV7-2 and J is TRBJ1-5; no clear D gene. Germline V gene lookup returns CDR1 SGHTA and CDR2 FQGNSA. This CDR3 comprises 15 residues. V was clipped by 2 bases and J by 4 bases, with 12 bases between them. DNA for the CDR3: TGTGCCAGCAGCTTAACTCCGGACCGGAATCAGCCCCAGCATTTT. Translated, it gives CASSLTPDRNQPQHF.

V and J are TRBV25-1 and TRBJ2-1; 10 nucleotides align to TRBD2. The ends lost 3 bases at V and 7 bases at J; junction bases unmatched: 3. There are 14 residues in the CDR3. CDR1 is MGHDK and CDR2 is SYGVNS in the germline V gene. Written as DNA, the CDR3 is TGTGCCAGCAGTGACAAACTAGCGGGGAATGAGCAGTTCTTC. It translates to CASSDKLAGNEQFF.

The chain is built from TRBV12-3 or TRBV12-4 and TRBJ2-1, with 10 bases matching TRBD2. V dropped 11 bases and J dropped 0; count of bases not matched to a gene: 4. This CDR3 is built from 14 residues. As DNA, the CDR3 is TGTGCCGTGTCTAGCGGGAGCTCCTACAATGAGCAGTTCTTC. This sequence encodes CAVSSGSSYNEQFF.

This chain joins TRBV7-2 and TRBJ1-1; perhaps TRBD1 as D (5 bases). The CDR3 loop spans 13 amino acids. In germline, CDR1 is SGHTA, CDR2 FQGNSA. The V end lost 9 bases, the J end lost 6 bases, and 17 bases lay between the germline ends. The CDR3 protein is CASGPGGSSEAFF. The DNA of the CDR3 is TGTGCCAGTGGCCCGGGGGGATCTTCTGAAGCTTTCTTT.

The gene calls are TRBV27 and TRBJ2-3; D unclear. The CDR3 runs 13 residues. Germline V lookup: CDR1 MNHEY, CDR2 SMNVEV (reference sequence). Trimming stripped 4 bases from V and 7 bases from J, with 12 bases between. CDR3 in DNA: TGTGCCAGCAGTTCCGTGCCGCGGAATACGCAGTATTTT. Its protein product is CASSSVPRNTQYF.

There are a few counts of this clonotype. The J gene is TRBJ1-4, the V gene TRBV7-2; 8 positions agree with TRBD1. Germline V CDR1 and CDR2: SGHTA, FQGNSA. There are 15 residues in the CDR3. J lost 4 bases, V lost 5 bases, and 6 bases had no gene match. The CDR3 here is CASSRTGSYNEKLFF. The CDR3, as DNA: TGTGCCAGCAGCCGGACAGGGTCTTATAATGAAAAACTGTTTTTT.

Many counts were recorded for this clonotype. The rearrangement joins TRBV3-1 to TRBJ2-7; D is possibly TRBD2 (5 bases). CDR1 and CDR2 from the germline V gene are LGHDT and YNNKEL (reference sequence). The germline V and J ends were trimmed by 11 bases and 1 base, with 12 bases remaining between them. The CDR3 consists of 12 residues. CDR3 loop: CAAGERSYEQYF. CDR3 bases: TGTGCCGCCGGGGAGCGGTCCTACGAGCAGTACTTC.

This clonotype was counted a few times. The rearrangement joins TRBV12-3 or TRBV12-4 to TRBJ2-5; maybe TRBD2 (5 bases). The length of the CDR3 is 14 residues. The germline V and J ends were trimmed by 7 bases and 1 base, with 13 bases remaining between them. Written as DNA, the CDR3 is TGTGCCAGCAAAACTAGAGGGTTCCAAGAGACCCAGTACTTC. Translation: CASKTRGFQETQYF.

The CDR3 loop reads CAIKGSSTSSYNEQFF. The CDR3 nucleotides are TGTGCCATCAAAGGTAGCTCTACGAGCTCCTACAATGAGCAGTTCTTC. The chain links TRBV10-3 to TRBJ2-1; no clear D gene. Between the trimmed V and J ends, which lost 7 bases and 0 bases, there was a span of 16 bases. The CDR3 runs to 16 residues. Germline CDR1 is ENHRY and CDR2 is SYGVKD.

The rearrangement links TRBV5-1 to TRBJ2-5, with 8 nucleotides matching TRBD2. The ends lost 5 bases at V and 1 base at J; junction bases unmatched: 4. CDR3 length: 14 residues. CDR1 and CDR2 (germline): SGHRS, YFSETQ. The CDR3 sequence: CASSSGRAQETQYF. Here the CDR3 DNA reads TGCGCCAGCAGTTCCGGGAGGGCCCAAGAGACCCAGTACTTC.

Only a few counts were recorded for this clonotype. V usage is TRBV7-2 and J usage is TRBJ2-1; 7 bases are a match to TRBD2. V lost 0 bases, J lost 3 bases, and 11 bases stayed unmatched. Germline V lookup: CDR1 SGHTA, CDR2 FQGNSA. The CDR3 totals 18 residues. CDR3 region: CASSLASKASGGYNEQFF. Written as DNA, the CDR3 is TGTGCCAGCAGCTTAGCGAGTAAGGCTAGCGGTGGCTACAATGAGCAGTTCTTC.

CDR3 DNA sequence: TGCAGTGCTAGAGTGGGGACAGGAGACACCGGGGAGCTGTTTTTT. Translation gives CSARVGTGDTGELFF. J is TRBJ2-2 and V is TRBV20-1, with 8 bases fitting TRBD1. The CDR3 loop spans 15 amino acids. Germline CDR1 DFQATT, CDR2 SNEGSKA (reference sequence). Unmatched junction bases numbered 4, after V lost 1 base and J lost 3 bases.